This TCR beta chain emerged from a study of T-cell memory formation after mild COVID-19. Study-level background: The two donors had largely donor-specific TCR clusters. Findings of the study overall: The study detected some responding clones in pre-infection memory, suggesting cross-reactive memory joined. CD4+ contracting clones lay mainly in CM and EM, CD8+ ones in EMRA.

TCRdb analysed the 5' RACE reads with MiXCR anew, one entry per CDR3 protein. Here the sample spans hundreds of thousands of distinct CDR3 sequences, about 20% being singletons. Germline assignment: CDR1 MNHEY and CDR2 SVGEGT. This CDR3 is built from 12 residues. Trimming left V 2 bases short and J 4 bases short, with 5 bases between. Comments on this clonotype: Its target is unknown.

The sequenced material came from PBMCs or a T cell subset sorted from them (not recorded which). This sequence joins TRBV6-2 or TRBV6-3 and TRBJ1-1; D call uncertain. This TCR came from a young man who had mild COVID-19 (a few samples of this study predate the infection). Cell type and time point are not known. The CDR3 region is CASSYVLTEAFF. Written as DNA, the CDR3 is TGTGCCAGCAGTTACGTTCTCACTGAAGCTTTCTTT.